This T cell receptor (beta chain) was sequenced in a study of T cells in Graves' hyperthyroidism and ophthalmopathy. Overall study findings and caveats: Ophthalmopathy prediction by the model preceded onset by a median approximately six months.

What was amplified from RNA transcripts were TCR beta CDR3 regions. The TCR CDR3 was amplified in a first-round RT-PCR using the HTBI primer set. TCRdb reanalysed the multiplex PCR reads using MiXCR and keeps one entry per CDR3 protein. The sample shows approximately 510,000 distinct CDR3 sequences, 46% of them seen only once. Comments on this clonotype: What it binds is unknown.

Reasons for excluding patients were uncontrolled infection, other autoimmune disease, pregnancy or lactation. Each diagnosis drew on symptoms, thyroxine, TRAb, thyroid ultrasound and orbital computed tomography findings. Germline V gene sequence: CDR1 SGHAT, CDR2 FQNNGV. This CDR3 contains 15 residues. Trimming removed 6 bases at V and 1 base at J, with 16 bases between. The source is an adult woman with Graves' disease, either hyperthyroidism or ophthalmopathy (not recorded which). V is TRBV11-2 and J is TRBJ2-7; D remains ambiguous. Source material: peripheral blood or thyroid tissue (not recorded which). The CDR3, as DNA: TGTGCCAGCAGATCATATACGGGCCGATCCTACGAGCAGTACTTC. Amino acids: CASRSYTGRSYEQYF.